This paragraph covers one T cell receptor beta chain sequence. This entry comes from a study of PD-1 blockade in classical Hodgkin lymphoma. Measured with immunoSEQ multiplex PCR; TCRdb has only the in-frame clones, and not every one. The table includes around 23,000 clones, approximately 85% detected once. Time point given: cycle 4 day 1 (C4D1), after less than 7 weeks of nivolumab. All the patients suffered relapse after autologous stem cell transplantation, and brentuximab vedotin exposure differed. Germline CDR1 ENHRY, CDR2 SYGVKD. The CDR3 runs 15 residues. J gave up 3 bases and V 6 bases, and 5 bases lay outside the gene matches.

V and J are TRBV10-3 and TRBJ1-1; 12 nucleotides align to TRBD1. The sequenced sample was peripheral blood mononuclear cells (PBMCs), obtained before the fourth cycle of nivolumab. This clonotype was sampled from a human donor with classical Hodgkin lymphoma. The CDR3 loop reads CAISGDRGQYTEAFF. The CDR3 bases are TGTGCCATCAGCGGGGACAGGGGGCAATACACTGAAGCTTTCTTT.